Listed here are 17 T cell receptor beta chains from one sample, sequenced in a study of shared clonotypes between healthy human individuals. The assay was immunoSEQ multiplex PCR, and TCRdb's table has in-frame clones only and misses some. The table records 2 million to 3 million clones, over 85% of them present only once. The material sequenced was naive CD4+ T cells from PBMCs. The subset is: CD45RA+ positively selected. These TCRs come from a man between 18 and 35 years old in good health. Some clones in this sample may be carry-over from other donors' samples.

J is TRBJ2-7 and V is TRBV5-5; TRBD1 might be the D (5 bases). Trimming pared 4 bases from V and 9 bases from J, leaving 11 bases between. Germline CDR1 is SGHKS and CDR2 is YYEKEE (reference sequence). The CDR3 spans 11 residues. The CDR3 spells CASSGAVGQYF. The CDR3 coding sequence is TGTGCCAGCAGCGGGGCGGTAGGGCAGTACTTC.

This clone was seen a handful of times. Other DNA sequences from this sample encode an identical CDR3 as well. The V gene is TRBV29-1, the J gene TRBJ1-1; D may be TRBD1 (5 bases). The CDR3 runs to 12 residues. Germline assignment: CDR1 SQVTM and CDR2 ANQGSEA. V shed 3 bases and J shed 4 bases, with 9 bases lying between them. The CDR3 DNA follows: TGCAGCGTTGAGGGGGTGGGCACTGAAGCTTTCTTT. It specifies CSVEGVGTEAFF.

The rearrangement links TRBV5-1 to TRBJ2-5; no definite D call. CDR3 length equals 14 residues. V was shortened by 4 bases and J by 5 bases, with 15 bases between the two germline ends. CDR1 SGHRS and CDR2 YFSETQ come from the germline V gene. CDR3 in amino acids: CASSVPRAVETQYF. The CDR3 DNA sequence: TGCGCCAGCAGCGTACCTAGGGCAGTTGAGACCCAGTACTTC.

The chain links TRBV30 to TRBJ2-1, with a tentative D call TRBD1 (5 bases). The CDR3 totals 12 residues. V was pared by 3 bases and J by 8 bases, with 11 bases between. The germline V gene encodes CDR1 GTSNPN and CDR2 SVGIG (reference sequence). CDR3 loop: CAWRGAKDEQFF. The CDR3 DNA is TGTGCCTGGAGAGGGGCTAAGGATGAGCAGTTCTTC.

This rearrangement joins TRBV11-2 to TRBJ2-3; TRBD1 aligns across 8 bases. V lost 5 bases, J lost 2 bases, and 9 bases stayed unmatched. Per germline, CDR1 SGHAT and CDR2 FQNNGV. This CDR3 has 16 amino acids. CDR3 coding DNA: TGTGCCAGCAGCCGTTTGACAGGGGTACCCACAGATACGCAGTATTTT. Protein: CASSRLTGVPTDTQYF.

The chain links TRBV28 to TRBJ1-5, with TRBD1 matching 10 bases. Germline trimming cut 5 bases from V and 6 bases from J; bases unmatched to any gene: 13. The germline gives CDR1 MDHEN, CDR2 SYDVKM. The CDR3 has 17 residues. Written as DNA, the CDR3 is TGTGCCAGCAGTCTCAGGATCGACAGGGGGCTCTTTCAGCCCCAGCATTTT. The encoded protein is CASSLRIDRGLFQPQHF.

The V and J genes are TRBV6-1 and TRBJ2-1, with 7 bases aligning to TRBD2. The J segment lost 7 bases and the V segment lost 4 bases, leaving 13 bases of the junction unmatched. The length of the CDR3 is 16 residues. CDR1 is MNHNS and CDR2 is SASEGT in the germline V gene. The CDR3 DNA reads as TGTGCCAGCAGTGGGAGGTTGGGCGGGAGTGGAAATGAGCAGTTCTTC. It codes for CASSGRLGGSGNEQFF.

The chain is built from TRBV7-9 and TRBJ2-2, with TRBD1 matching over 7 bases. The length of the CDR3 is 16 residues. V was clipped by 3 bases and J by 1 base; unmatched bases: 5. The germline CDR1 and CDR2 sequences are SEHNR and FQNEAQ (reference sequence). CDR3 residues: CASSFQTGRNTGELFF. The CDR3 DNA sequence: TGTGCCAGCAGCTTTCAGACAGGGAGGAACACCGGGGAGCTGTTTTTT.

The V and J genes are TRBV5-6 and TRBJ2-5; TRBD1 aligns across 10 bases. This CDR3 has 15 amino acids. Per the germline V gene, CDR1 is SGHDT and CDR2 is YYEEEE. After removal of 1 base from V and 5 bases from J, the junction contained 5 bases not matched to a gene. The CDR3 loop is CASSLWDRGRETQYF. As DNA, the CDR3 is TGTGCCAGCAGCTTGTGGGACAGGGGACGGGAGACCCAGTACTTC.

This chain links TRBV28 with TRBJ2-7; 9 bases fit TRBD1. Germline trimming cut 7 bases from V and 1 base from J; bases unmatched to any gene: 5. CDR3 length equals 14 residues. Germline CDR1 MDHEN, CDR2 SYDVKM. The CDR3 DNA reads as TGTGCCAGCACCCGGGACAGGGATTCCTACGAGCAGTACTTC. Protein product: CASTRDRDSYEQYF.

This clone has only one observation. The CDR3 bases are TGTGCCAACCGCCGGGTTGTTAATGAAAAACTGTTTTTT. Translating it yields CANRRVVNEKLFF. J is TRBJ1-4 and V is TRBV2, with D unresolved. V was trimmed by 10 bases and J by 4 bases, leaving 13 bases between them. Germline V gene lookup returns CDR1 SNHLY and CDR2 FYNNEI. The CDR3 spans 13 residues.

The chain recombines TRBV29-1 with TRBJ1-3; D unclear. Looked up from germline, CDR1 is SQVTM and CDR2 is ANQGSEA. The CDR3 spans 11 residues. The V end lost 7 bases, the J end lost 4 bases, and 8 bases lay between the germline ends. CDR3 in amino acids: CSGQIGNTIYF. CDR3 nucleotide sequence: TGCAGCGGGCAGATAGGAAACACCATATATTTT.

The V call is TRBV7-9, the J call TRBJ1-1; D gene uncertain. The V gene lost 4 bases and the J gene lost 4 bases, with 13 bases spanning the gap. The CDR3 loop spans 14 amino acids. Germline V gives CDR1 SEHNR, CDR2 FQNEAQ (reference sequence). CDR3 DNA: TGTGCCAGCAGCTCCCGGAGCGGCCTCACTGAAGCTTTCTTT. It is translated as CASSSRSGLTEAFF.

The chain is built from TRBV5-4 and TRBJ2-1, with TRBD1 matching over 7 bases. V was pared by 3 bases and J by 7 bases, with 13 bases of the junction left unmatched. This CDR3 spans 16 amino acids. Germline V gives CDR1 SGHNT, CDR2 YYREEE (reference sequence). CDR3 nucleotide sequence: TGTGCCAGCAGCTCGCCGGGACAGACCCTTTTTAATGAGCAGTTCTTC. It codes for CASSSPGQTLFNEQFF. Full variable domain (missing parts from reference TRBV5-4 and TRBJ2-1): ETGVTQSPTHLIKTRGQQVTLRCSSQSGHNTVSWYQQALGQGPQFIFQYYREEENGRGNFPPRFSGLQFPNYSSELNVNALELDDSALYLCASSSPGQTLFNEQFFGPGTRLTVL.

On this clone itself: The identical CDR3 is also encoded by other nucleotide sequences in the sample. The chain uses TRBV10-3 and TRBJ1-2; no clear D. Trimming removed 0 bases at V and 2 bases at J, with 7 bases between. The CDR3 covers 14 residues. Germline V gives CDR1 ENHRY, CDR2 SYGVKD. The CDR3 here is CAISESMSNYGYTF. CDR3 coding DNA: TGTGCCATCAGTGAGTCAATGTCCAACTATGGCTACACCTTC.

This chain joins TRBV5-1 and TRBJ1-1; the match to TRBD1 covers 7 bases. Per the germline V gene, CDR1 is SGHRS and CDR2 is YFSETQ. V trimming: 2 bases; J trimming: 0 bases; junction bases outside the gene matches: 7. The CDR3 contains 16 residues. The CDR3, as DNA: TGCGCCAGCAGCTTACTGGCGGGGACAGTGAACACTGAAGCTTTCTTT. Amino acid sequence: CASSLLAGTVNTEAFF.

This sequence joins TRBV4-1 and TRBJ1-2, with a possible D match to TRBD1 (5 bases). The CDR3 consists of 16 residues. Germline assignment: CDR1 MGHRA and CDR2 YSYEKL. The V gene lost 0 bases and the J gene lost 4 bases, with 15 bases spanning the gap. Here the CDR3 reads CASSQDPSRVGYGYTF. The CDR3 coding sequence is TGCGCCAGCAGCCAAGACCCCAGCAGGGTAGGCTATGGCTACACCTTC.